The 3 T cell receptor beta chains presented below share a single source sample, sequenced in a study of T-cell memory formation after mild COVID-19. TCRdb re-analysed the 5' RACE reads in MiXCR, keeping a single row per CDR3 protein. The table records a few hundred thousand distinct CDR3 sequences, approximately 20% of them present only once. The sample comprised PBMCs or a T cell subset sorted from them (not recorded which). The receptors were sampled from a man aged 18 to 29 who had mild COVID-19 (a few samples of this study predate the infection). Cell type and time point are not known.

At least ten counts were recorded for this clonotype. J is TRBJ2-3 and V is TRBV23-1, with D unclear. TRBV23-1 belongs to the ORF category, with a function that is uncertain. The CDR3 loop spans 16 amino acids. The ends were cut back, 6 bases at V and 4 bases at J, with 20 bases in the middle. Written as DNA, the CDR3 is TGCGCCAGCAGCCCCACCCGACCCTGGGTCGCAGATACGCAGTATTTT. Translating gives CASSPTRPWVADTQYF.

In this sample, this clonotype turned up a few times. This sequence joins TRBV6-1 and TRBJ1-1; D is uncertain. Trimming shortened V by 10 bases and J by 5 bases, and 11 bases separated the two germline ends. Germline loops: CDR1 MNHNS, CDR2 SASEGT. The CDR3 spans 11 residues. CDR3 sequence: CATTSRTEAFF. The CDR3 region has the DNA TGTGCCACCACCTCGCGGACTGAAGCTTTCTTT.

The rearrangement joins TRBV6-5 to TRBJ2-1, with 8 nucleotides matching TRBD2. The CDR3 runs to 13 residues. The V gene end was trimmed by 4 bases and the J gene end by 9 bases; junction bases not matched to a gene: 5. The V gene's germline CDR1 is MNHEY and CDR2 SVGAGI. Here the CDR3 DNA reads TGTGCCAGCAGTTGGTTAGCGGGAACTGAGCAGTTCTTC. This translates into CASSWLAGTEQFF.